A single sample is the source of the 19 T cell receptor beta chains below, sequenced in a study of T cells in tuberculosis. Using immunoSEQ multiplex PCR, the repertoire was profiled, and TCRdb retains in-frame clones only, with some absent. The sample yields 45,000 or so clones, approximately 95% seen once. Sequencing was performed on PBMCs. These receptors were obtained from a donor aged 10-30 years with latent tuberculosis or without tuberculosis infection.

The chain uses TRBV7-2 and TRBJ1-2, with 9 bases that match TRBD1. CDR1 SGHTA and CDR2 FQGNSA come from the germline V gene. The CDR3 sequence is 18 residues long. Trimming removed 3 bases from V and 3 bases from J; junction bases left unmatched: 14. CDR3 coding DNA: TGTGCCAGCAGCTTGGGGGATAGGGACAGGGATTGGGACTATGGCTACACCTTC. Encoded protein: CASSLGDRDRDWDYGYTF.

The V and J genes are TRBV27 and TRBJ2-1; 10 bases are a match to TRBD2. There are 16 residues in the CDR3. V was clipped by 3 bases and J by 6 bases; unmatched bases: 8. CDR1 and CDR2 (germline): MNHEY, SMNVEV (reference sequence). The CDR3 nucleotides are TGTGCCAGCAGTTTCTATAGCGGGGGGCGCCTCAATGAGCAGTTCTTC. Its translation: CASSFYSGGRLNEQFF.

The genes are TRBV19 and TRBJ2-7, with 11 bases aligning to TRBD1. CDR3 length: 14 amino acids. The junction had 6 bases not matched to a gene; V was cut back by 6 bases and J by 5 bases. Germline loops: CDR1 LNHDA, CDR2 SQIVND (reference sequence). CDR3 sequence: CASSGQGAVNEQYF. The CDR3 DNA is TGTGCCAGTAGCGGACAGGGGGCAGTGAACGAGCAGTACTTC.

The rearrangement joins TRBV10-2 to TRBJ1-2; 10 bases align to TRBD1. The CDR3 extends over 16 amino acids. The ends lost 7 bases at V and 4 bases at J; junction bases unmatched: 12. CDR1 and CDR2 (germline): WSHSY, SAAADI. CDR3 sequence: CASKPPGQGSPYGYTF. The CDR3 DNA reads TGCGCCAGCAAGCCTCCGGGACAGGGGTCACCCTATGGCTACACCTTC.

The rearrangement joins TRBV6-5 to TRBJ2-7; 8 bases align to TRBD1. Germline V gene data show CDR1 as MNHEY and CDR2 as SVGAGI. The CDR3 loop spans 14 amino acids. V lost 4 bases, J lost 2 bases, and 4 bases stayed unmatched. The CDR3 region has the DNA TGTGCCAGCAGTTTCGGACAGGGCCCCTACGAGCAGTACTTC. It yields the protein CASSFGQGPYEQYF.

The rearrangement joins TRBV9 to TRBJ1-1; D is perhaps TRBD1 (6 bases). This CDR3 contains 16 residues. V was pared by 0 bases and J by 2 bases, with 14 bases between. In germline, CDR1 is SGDLS, CDR2 YYNGEE. This CDR3 reads CASSVESLDRNTEAFF. The CDR3 nucleotides are TGTGCCAGCAGCGTAGAATCGTTGGACAGAAACACTGAAGCTTTCTTT. Drawing the rest from reference TRBV9 and TRBJ1-1, the complete variable domain is DSGVTQTPKHLITATGQRVTLRCSPRSGDLSVYWYQQSLDQGLQFLIQYYNGEERAKGNILERFSAQQFPDLHSELNLSSLELGDSALYFCASSVESLDRNTEAFFGQGTRLTVV.

This chain connects TRBV29-1 to TRBJ1-5, with D tentatively TRBD1 (6 bases). This CDR3 is built from 14 residues. From germline, CDR1 is SQVTM and CDR2 ANQGSEA. The V gene lost 3 bases and the J gene lost 5 bases, with 14 bases spanning the gap. The chain's CDR3 is CSVEGGAGDQPQHF. The CDR3 bases are TGCAGCGTTGAGGGGGGGGCAGGGGATCAGCCCCAGCATTTT.

The gene calls are TRBV6-5 and TRBJ2-2; TRBD1 might be the D (5 bases). The germline V gene encodes CDR1 MNHEY and CDR2 SVGAGI. V was trimmed by 2 bases and J by 4 bases, leaving 8 bases between them. CDR3 length: 14 residues. The CDR3 DNA reads TGTGCCAGCAGTTACGGGGCGGCCACCGGGGAGCTGTTTTTT. Translation: CASSYGAATGELFF.

The chain couples TRBV27 to TRBJ2-2, with 9 bases identical to TRBD2. Unmatched junction bases numbered 7, after V lost 5 bases and J lost 3 bases. The CDR3 is 16 residues long. Germline values: CDR1 MNHEY, CDR2 SMNVEV (reference sequence). The CDR3 loop reads CASSTKTSGDTGELFF. The DNA of the CDR3 is TGTGCCAGCAGTACGAAGACTAGCGGTGACACCGGGGAGCTGTTTTTT.

The rearrangement links TRBV11-3 to TRBJ2-3; 11 nucleotides agree with TRBD2. V shed 1 base and J 3 bases; nucleotides not matched to a gene: 9. The CDR3 length is 18 residues. Germline CDR1 SGHNT, CDR2 YENEEA. CDR3 sequence reads: CASSLGEGSGGATDTQYF. The DNA for the CDR3 is TGTGCCAGCAGCTTAGGAGAAGGTAGCGGGGGGGCAACAGATACGCAGTATTTT.

The gene calls are TRBV9 and TRBJ1-2; 12 bases map to TRBD1. The CDR3 extends over 16 amino acids. With 5 bases clipped from V and 7 bases from J, the junction kept 12 bases outside the gene matches. Per germline, CDR1 SGDLS and CDR2 YYNGEE. The CDR3 protein is CASRVNPGQGAGGYTF. In DNA, the CDR3 is TGTGCCAGCAGGGTCAATCCGGGACAGGGGGCTGGTGGCTACACCTTC.

This chain connects TRBV2 to TRBJ2-2; D not certain. Germline assignment: CDR1 SNHLY and CDR2 FYNNEI. This CDR3 has 13 amino acids. V dropped 7 bases and J dropped 4 bases, with 10 bases sitting between them. In nucleotides, the CDR3 is TGTGCCAGCAACGATCGGTTCACCGGGGAGCTGTTTTTT. The encoded protein is CASNDRFTGELFF.

This clone was found once. This chain connects TRBV6-5 to TRBJ1-2; the match to TRBD1 covers 7 bases. CDR3 size: 15 residues. The ends lost 2 bases at V and 6 bases at J; junction bases unmatched: 9. CDR1 and CDR2 from the germline V gene are MNHEY and SVGAGI. The CDR3 is CASSYPRQGEHGYTF. The CDR3 DNA follows: TGTGCCAGCAGTTACCCCAGACAGGGCGAACATGGCTACACCTTC.

The V call is TRBV6-5, the J call TRBJ1-2, with 7 bases matching TRBD1. The CDR3 has 16 residues. V lost 0 bases, J lost 2 bases, and 6 bases stayed unmatched. Germline-derived CDR1 and CDR2 are MNHEY and SVGAGI. Written as DNA, the CDR3 is TGTGCCAGCAGTTACTCGACAGCCAGGGGGAACTATGGCTACACCTTC. It encodes CASSYSTARGNYGYTF.

The gene calls are TRBV5-5 and TRBJ2-3, with D perhaps matching TRBD2 (7 bases). Germline loops: CDR1 SGHKS, CDR2 YYEKEE (reference sequence). V lost 4 bases and J 3 bases, leaving 24 bases between the germline ends. This CDR3 contains 18 residues. CDR3 amino acids: CASSLLDKGGGRTDTQYF. The CDR3 DNA sequence: TGTGCCAGCAGCCTTCTTGACAAGGGAGGGGGTAGGACAGATACGCAGTATTTT.

The chain carries TRBV6-5 and TRBJ1-3; possible D gene TRBD1, 6 bases. From germline, CDR1 is MNHEY and CDR2 SVGAGI. V was pared by 7 bases and J by 6 bases, with 19 bases between. This CDR3 comprises 15 residues. CDR3: CASTAGALGANTIYF. The CDR3 nucleotides are TGTGCCAGCACCGCAGGGGCTCTCGGTGCAAACACCATATATTTT.

This clone came up once. The chain employs TRBV18 and TRBJ1-1; D gene unclear. The CDR3 has 18 residues. The V gene's germline CDR1 is KGHSH and CDR2 LQKENI. Trimming removed 6 bases from V and 0 bases from J, with 23 bases in between. As DNA, the CDR3 is TGTGCCAGCTCCCCAGGCAGGTCGCCAAGTCCCGTGAACACTGAAGCTTTCTTT. Its translation is CASSPGRSPSPVNTEAFF.

The rearrangement joins TRBV5-1 to TRBJ2-2, with 7 bases lining up with TRBD1. The CDR3 sequence is 14 residues long. J lost 1 base, V lost 4 bases, and 1 base had no gene match. Germline assignment: CDR1 SGHRS and CDR2 YFSETQ. The CDR3 DNA sequence: TGCGCCAGCAGCGGGACAGTGAACACCGGGGAGCTGTTTTTT. Translated, it gives CASSGTVNTGELFF.

This clone was seen a single time. V gene TRBV30 combines with J gene TRBJ2-6; TRBD2 matches 7 bases. V gave up 4 bases and J gave up 1 base; unmatched junction bases: 4. Germline V lookup: CDR1 GTSNPN, CDR2 SVGIG (reference sequence). The CDR3 is 15 amino acids. Here the CDR3 reads CAWNTGGSGANVLTF. CDR3 nucleotides: TGTGCCTGGAACACCGGGGGGTCTGGGGCCAACGTCCTGACTTTC.